A selection of T cell receptor beta chains follows, all from one sample in a study of response to subunit inactivated influenza vaccine. TCRdb used MiXCR to reprocess the RT-PCR reads, holding one entry per CDR3 protein. The data contain 550,000 to 800,000 distinct CDR3 sequences, approximately 15% of them seen just once; the ten biggest clones take up around 7%. The sequences come from PBMCs from blood, collected less than 15 days before vaccination. These TCRs come from a man aged 50-59 years who received an inactivated influenza vaccine. CDR3s leave out the opening cysteine and the closing phenylalanine or tryptophan. Some rows mark clone size as missing; the rest say once, few, many or name a class of expanded clone.

j_call v_call clone_size cdr3_aa
TRBJ2-2 TRBV13 . ASSLEGSGLSNTGELF
TRBJ1-5 TRBV2 few ASSEGVASNQPQH
TRBJ2-2 TRBV4-3 few ASSQDPFKSGTGELF
TRBJ2-6 TRBV29-1 . SVAPTGYGANVLT
TRBJ1-1 TRBV10-3 . ATGGRVRTEAF
TRBJ1-2 TRBV28 few ASSLGQASGLRGYT
TRBJ2-3 TRBV6-5 . ASSYVLVAGETDTQY
TRBJ1-2 TRBV7-8 few ASSAGTGVDGYT
TRBJ2-1 TRBV7-9 . ASSFLDGSSYNEQF
TRBJ2-2 TRBV9 few ASSVGGTGRTGELF
TRBJ2-1 TRBV18 . ASSPPGGGPHNEQF
TRBJ2-2 TRBV10-3 . AILAGDIAGELF
TRBJ2-7 TRBV29-1 . SVGEGTSSYEQY
TRBJ2-5 TRBV4-3 few ASSQAPGLADSQY
TRBJ2-6 TRBV11-2 . ASSLVGTGSLGSGANVLT
TRBJ2-3 TRBV11-2 . ASSLAGSITDTQY
TRBJ2-7 TRBV5-5 once ASSFDYNSYEQY
TRBJ1-2 TRBV7-9 many ASSLGQGELGYT
TRBJ2-1 TRBV29-1 many SVDSEPGLSYNEQF
TRBJ2-2 TRBV7-8 . ASSLASAGRATGELF
TRBJ2-5 TRBV6-6 . ASSWVDETQY
TRBJ2-5 TRBV18 . ASSPSLKQGARETQY
TRBJ1-2 TRBV3-1 many ASSQGNYGYT
TRBJ1-1 TRBV6-1 few ASSEATGDEAF
TRBJ2-1 TRBV7-3 . ASSLSLRLNEQF
TRBJ2-2 TRBV20-1 . SAIHSTGELF
TRBJ1-2 TRBV28 few ASSLYGGGRGLGGYT
TRBJ2-1 TRBV20-1 . SAIQGSRGRRGNEQF
TRBJ1-1 TRBV5-1 few ASSPNDRATEAF
TRBJ2-7 TRBV7-2 . ASSLEGGLSYEQY
TRBJ1-3 TRBV29-1 . SVEVPDTGNTIY
TRBJ1-2 TRBV7-2 . ASSMGGYGVYGYT
TRBJ2-1 TRBV3-1 few ASSHLDRNEQF
TRBJ2-3 TRBV5-1 many ASSWGQGVMTDTQY
TRBJ2-2 TRBV6-5 few ASSYAKLRDWNTGELF
TRBJ2-3 TRBV11-3 . ASSLSARSTDTQY
TRBJ1-6 TRBV11-2 . ASSLEKSGSRYNSPLH
TRBJ2-5 TRBV5-1 . ASSLADSQETQY
TRBJ2-2 TRBV20-1 few SASGGRTGELF
TRBJ2-3 TRBV11-1 . ASSSNSPTGGRLGTQY
TRBJ2-1 TRBV29-1 . SVPSSSRGEQF
TRBJ1-1 TRBV12-3/TRBV12-4 . ASSPPGHPPEAF
TRBJ2-3 TRBV7-2 . ASSLRGRSTDTQY
TRBJ2-1 TRBV24-1 . ATSDLRGGGNEQF
TRBJ2-1 TRBV24-1 many ATSGAGTYNEQF
TRBJ2-5 TRBV29-1 few SGAGQGLQETQY
TRBJ1-4 TRBV5-5 few ASSLAYSLPNEKLF
TRBJ2-2 TRBV15 . ATSNPTNTGELF
TRBJ2-3 TRBV19 few ASSRRWGGGSRLTDTQY
TRBJ1-1 TRBV3-1 . ASSQQATGTNTEAF
TRBJ1-1 TRBV23-1 few ASILAGGTMNTEAF
TRBJ2-3 TRBV20-1 few SARDTYGVDTQY
TRBJ2-7 TRBV11-2 . ASSQASGGSPKGSEQY
TRBJ2-1 TRBV12-3/TRBV12-4 . ASSFGGGRALVQF